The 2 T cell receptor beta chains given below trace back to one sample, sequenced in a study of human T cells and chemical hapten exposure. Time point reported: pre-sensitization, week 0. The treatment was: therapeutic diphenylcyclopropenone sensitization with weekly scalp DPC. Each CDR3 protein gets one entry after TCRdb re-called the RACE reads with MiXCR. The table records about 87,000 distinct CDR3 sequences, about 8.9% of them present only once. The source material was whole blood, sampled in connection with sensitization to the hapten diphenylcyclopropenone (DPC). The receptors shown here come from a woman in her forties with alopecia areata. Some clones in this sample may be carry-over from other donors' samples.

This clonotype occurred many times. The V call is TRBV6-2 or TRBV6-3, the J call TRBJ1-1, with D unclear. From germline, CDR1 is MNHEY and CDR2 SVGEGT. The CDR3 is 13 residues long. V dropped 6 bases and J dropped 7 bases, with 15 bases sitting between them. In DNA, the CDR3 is TGTGCCAGCAGCCATGTGAGGGCGTTTGAAGCTTTCTTT. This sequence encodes CASSHVRAFEAFF.

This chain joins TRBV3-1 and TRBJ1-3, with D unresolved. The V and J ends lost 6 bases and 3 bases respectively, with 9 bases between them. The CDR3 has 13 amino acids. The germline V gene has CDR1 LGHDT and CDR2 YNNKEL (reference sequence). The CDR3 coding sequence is TGTGCCAGCAGTCCTTTTGGTGGAAACACCATATATTTT. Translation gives CASSPFGGNTIYF.